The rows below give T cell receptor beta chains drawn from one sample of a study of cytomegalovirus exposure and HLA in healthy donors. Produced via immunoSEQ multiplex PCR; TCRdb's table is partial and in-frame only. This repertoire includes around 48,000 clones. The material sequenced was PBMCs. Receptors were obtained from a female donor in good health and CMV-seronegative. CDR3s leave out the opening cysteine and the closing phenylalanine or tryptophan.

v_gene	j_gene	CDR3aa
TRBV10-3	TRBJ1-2	AISESASQGQDYGYT
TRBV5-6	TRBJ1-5	ASSLAGGPNQPQH
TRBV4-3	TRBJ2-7	ASSYNIQESYEQY
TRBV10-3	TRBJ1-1	DFLGGQGASAF
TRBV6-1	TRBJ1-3	ASRDRVYSGNTIY
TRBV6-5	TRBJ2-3	ASSYSGAGGTDTQY
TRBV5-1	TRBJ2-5	ASSWQGAEETQY
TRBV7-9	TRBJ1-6	ASSSWDRGRSPLH
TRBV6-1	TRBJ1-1	ASNGVWGTEAF
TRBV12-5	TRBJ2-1	ASGYLADEQF
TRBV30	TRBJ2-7	AWIPAGTGYSYEQY
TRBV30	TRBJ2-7	AQSTGPYEQY
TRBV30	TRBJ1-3	AWIPQWLRNTIY
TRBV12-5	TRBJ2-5	ASGLGQYQETQY
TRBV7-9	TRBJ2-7	ASSSSGGSGGLYEQY
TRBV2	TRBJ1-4	ASTRTGEFNEKLF
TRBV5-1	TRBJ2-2	ASIKGTSENTGELF
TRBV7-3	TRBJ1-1	ASSPLVQLNTEAF
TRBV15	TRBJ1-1	ATRGGGGWDTEAF
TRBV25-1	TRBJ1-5	ASSDWTLNQPQH
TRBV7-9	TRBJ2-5	ASSSPPGTSALQETQY
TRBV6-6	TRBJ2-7	ASIDRGPFSYEQY
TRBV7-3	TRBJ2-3	ASSSQRDTQY
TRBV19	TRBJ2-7	ASSANGQIDYEQY
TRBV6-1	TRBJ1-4	ASSEEGTGWREKLF
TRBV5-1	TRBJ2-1	ASSAPMSGRMDNEQF
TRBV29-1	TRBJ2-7	SVRDRGYEQY
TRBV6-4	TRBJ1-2	ASSDAGQGYGYT
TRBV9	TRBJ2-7	ASSVEAGGGYEQY
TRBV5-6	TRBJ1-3	ASSPGRYGNTIY
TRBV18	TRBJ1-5	ASSPSAAGLDQPQH